This T cell receptor beta chain was recovered during a study of T cells expressing NK-cell markers. This CDR3 contains 16 residues. Germline CDR1 LGHDT, CDR2 YNNKEL (reference sequence). After re-calling the 5' RACE reads, TCRdb lists one entry per CDR3 protein, DNA absent. This table holds 200,000 to 300,000 distinct CDR3 sequences. The receptor was derived from a man aged 18 to 35 in good health. The rearrangement joins TRBV3-1 to TRBJ2-5; TCRdb proposes TRBD1, but this gene call is untestable without DNA. Sequenced input: blood T cells: a sorted CD56 or NKG2C T cell subset, CD4+ or CD8+ T cells, or bulk PBMC T cells (not recorded which). CDR3 sequence: CASSQRKPFAGETQYF.